These 11 T cell receptor beta chains share one sample of origin, sequenced in a study of neurological immune-mediated disorders (dated by TCRdb to the late 2010s). The label giving this sample's time point can be read as: longitudinal time-point 2. Library preparation used 5' RACE. The instrument was an Illumina HiSeq 2500. TCRdb handled the public reads itself, with Q25 trimming in fastp and clone calling in MiXCR, and kept productive beta chains. CDR3 protein sequences are deduplicated, and each keeps its most common genes and DNA. Recorded for this sample are some 60,000 distinct CDR3 sequences; nearly 10% of them occurred a single time. Roughly an eighth of the sample lies in the top ten. Sequencing was done on a sample of PBMCs. Receptor source: a man under 40 in good health.

This clonotype was detected only a few times. V usage is TRBV5-1 and J usage is TRBJ1-1; D might be TRBD1 (6 bases). Germline V gene lookup returns CDR1 SGHRS and CDR2 YFSETQ. The ends were cut back, 7 bases at V and 0 bases at J, with 13 bases in the middle. The CDR3 extends over 14 amino acids. CDR3 sequence (DNA): TGCGCCAGCTTCCGGGGGCCCATGAACACTGAAGCTTTCTTT. This gives the protein CASFRGPMNTEAFF.

The chain links TRBV11-2 to TRBJ1-5, with 9 bases matching TRBD1. This CDR3 has 13 amino acids. V trimming: 6 bases; J trimming: 7 bases; junction bases outside the gene matches: 4. Germline values: CDR1 SGHAT, CDR2 FQNNGV. The CDR3 region is CASRGQGEQPQHF. CDR3 DNA sequence: TGTGCCAGCAGGGGACAGGGAGAACAGCCCCAGCATTTT.

This clonotype showed up just a few times. J is TRBJ2-1 and V is TRBV5-1, with no clear D. Germline CDR1 and CDR2: SGHRS and YFSETQ. The CDR3 extends over 12 amino acids. The V and J ends lost 4 bases and 6 bases respectively, with 8 bases between them. Here the CDR3 reads CASSRRVNEQFF. The CDR3 nucleotides read TGCGCCAGCAGCAGAAGAGTCAATGAGCAGTTCTTC.

This chain joins TRBV11-2 and TRBJ2-3, with TRBD2 identical over 12 bases. CDR3 length: 19 residues. In germline, CDR1 is SGHAT, CDR2 FQNNGV. The ends lost 9 bases at V and 3 bases at J; junction bases unmatched: 19. The CDR3 nucleotides read TGTGCCAGAAGCCCGACCAAACCCATGACTAGCGGGAGAACAGATACGCAGTATTTT. It encodes CARSPTKPMTSGRTDTQYF.

This clonotype was detected only once. The chain recombines TRBV18 with TRBJ1-4, with D hard to call. V lost 2 bases to trimming and J lost 7 bases, with 11 bases between them. This CDR3 has 14 amino acids. CDR1 is KGHSH, CDR2 LQKENI, per germline. The CDR3 sequence: CASSPEKGGEKLFF. CDR3 bases: TGTGCCAGCTCACCAGAGAAGGGTGGTGAAAAACTGTTTTTT.

This clonotype was found many times. The chain employs TRBV10-3 and TRBJ2-7, with 7 bases matching TRBD2. Germline-derived CDR1 and CDR2 are ENHRY and SYGVKD. Losses at the gene ends were 4 bases for V and 6 bases for J; bases not matched to a gene: 12. The CDR3 spans 15 residues. The chain's CDR3 is CAISALWEGGGEQYF. CDR3 nucleotide sequence: TGTGCCATCAGTGCCCTTTGGGAGGGTGGAGGCGAGCAGTACTTC.

There are many counts of this clonotype. The chain links TRBV4-3 to TRBJ2-1, with TRBD2 as a possible D gene (6 bases). Germline CDR1 is LGHNA and CDR2 is YSLEER. The CDR3 covers 15 residues. The V gene lost 0 bases and the J gene lost 1 base, with 7 bases spanning the gap. The CDR3 here is CASSQEEGSYNEQFF. CDR3 coding DNA: TGCGCCAGCAGCCAAGAGGAGGGGTCCTACAATGAGCAGTTCTTC.

This clonotype was seen many times. The V gene is TRBV29-1, the J gene TRBJ2-3; 11 bases line up with TRBD2. Germline V CDR1 and CDR2: SQVTM, ANQGSEA. The CDR3 sequence is 15 residues long. V dropped 7 bases and J dropped 3; count of bases not matched to a gene: 9. CDR3 in DNA: TGCAGCGCGAGGGGTAGCGGGAGGGGTACAGATACGCAGTATTTT. It is translated as CSARGSGRGTDTQYF.

This clonotype came up many times. The chain is built from TRBV29-1 and TRBJ2-2, with D uncertain. V dropped 4 bases and J dropped 6 bases, with 15 bases sitting between them. Germline CDR1 SQVTM, CDR2 ANQGSEA. This CDR3 has 14 residues. The CDR3, as DNA: TGCAGCGTTGCCGTTGGAGCGCTAGCCGGGGAGCTGTTTTTT. This translates into CSVAVGALAGELFF.

This clonotype was detected many times. The V and J genes are TRBV12-3 or TRBV12-4 and TRBJ1-5, with 11 bases fitting TRBD1. This CDR3 is 16 amino acids long. Trimming at V came to 4 bases and at J to 4 bases, leaving 6 bases not matched to a gene. The CDR3 sequence is CASSSPGTGGNQPQHF. CDR3 in DNA: TGTGCCAGCAGTTCGCCCGGGACAGGGGGGAATCAGCCCCAGCATTTT.

This clonotype has a count of ten or more. The chain combines TRBV7-3 with TRBJ2-2, with D possibly being TRBD2 (5 bases). The CDR3 sequence is 14 residues long. V was pared by 4 bases and J by 6 bases, with 12 bases between. Germline V gene sequence: CDR1 SGHTA, CDR2 FQGTGA. The CDR3 protein is CASSSSASSGELFF. CDR3 DNA sequence: TGTGCCAGCAGCTCATCGGCTAGCTCCGGGGAGCTGTTTTTT.